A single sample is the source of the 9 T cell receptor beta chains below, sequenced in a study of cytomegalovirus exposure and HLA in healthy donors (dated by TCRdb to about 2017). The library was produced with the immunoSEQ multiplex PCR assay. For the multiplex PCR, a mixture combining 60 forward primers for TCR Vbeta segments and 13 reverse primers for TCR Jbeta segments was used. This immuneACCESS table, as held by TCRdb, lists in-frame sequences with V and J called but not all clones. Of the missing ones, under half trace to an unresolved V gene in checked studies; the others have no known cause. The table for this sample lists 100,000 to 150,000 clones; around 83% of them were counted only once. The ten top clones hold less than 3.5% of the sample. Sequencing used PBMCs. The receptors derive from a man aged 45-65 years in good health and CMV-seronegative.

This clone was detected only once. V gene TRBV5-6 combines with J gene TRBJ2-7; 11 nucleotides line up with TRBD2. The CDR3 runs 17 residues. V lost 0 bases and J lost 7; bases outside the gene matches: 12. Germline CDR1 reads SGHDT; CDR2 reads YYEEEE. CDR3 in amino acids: CASSLALTSGTSWEQYF. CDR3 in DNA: TGTGCCAGCAGCTTGGCCCTGACTAGCGGGACCTCATGGGAGCAGTACTTC.

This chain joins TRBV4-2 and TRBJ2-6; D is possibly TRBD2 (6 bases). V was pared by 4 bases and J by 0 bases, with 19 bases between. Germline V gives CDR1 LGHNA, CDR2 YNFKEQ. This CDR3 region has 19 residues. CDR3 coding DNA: TGTGCCAGCAGCCCCGTAGCGGCGGCCCACCGCTCTGGGGCCAACGTCCTGACTTTC. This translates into CASSPVAAAHRSGANVLTF.

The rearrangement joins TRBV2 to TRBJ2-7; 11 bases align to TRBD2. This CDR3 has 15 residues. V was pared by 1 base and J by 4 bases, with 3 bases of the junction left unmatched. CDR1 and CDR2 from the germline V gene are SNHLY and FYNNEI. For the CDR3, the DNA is TGTGCCAGCAGTGAAGGTAGCGGGGGGGTTTACGAGCAGTACTTC. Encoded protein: CASSEGSGGVYEQYF.

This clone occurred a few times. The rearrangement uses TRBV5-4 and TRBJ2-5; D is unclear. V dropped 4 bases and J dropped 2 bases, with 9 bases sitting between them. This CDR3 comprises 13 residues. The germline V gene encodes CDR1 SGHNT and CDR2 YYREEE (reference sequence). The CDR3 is CASSEQLQETQYF. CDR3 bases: TGTGCCAGCAGCGAACAGTTACAAGAGACCCAGTACTTC.

CDR3 in amino acids: CASSYGAESYNEQFF. DNA of the CDR3: TGTGCCAGCAGTTACGGAGCGGAATCCTACAATGAGCAGTTCTTC. This rearrangement joins TRBV6-6 to TRBJ2-1; a weak D match, TRBD2 (5 bases). This CDR3 region has 15 residues. Trimming removed 2 bases at V and 1 base at J, with 9 bases between. The V gene's germline CDR1 is MNHNY and CDR2 SVGAGI (reference sequence).

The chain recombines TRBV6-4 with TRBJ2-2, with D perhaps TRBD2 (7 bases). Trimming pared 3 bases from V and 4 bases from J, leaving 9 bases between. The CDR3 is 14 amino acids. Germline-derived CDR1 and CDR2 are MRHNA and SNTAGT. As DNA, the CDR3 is TGTGCCAGCAGTGAAAGGGGGGGCACCGGGGAGCTGTTTTTT. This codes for CASSERGGTGELFF.

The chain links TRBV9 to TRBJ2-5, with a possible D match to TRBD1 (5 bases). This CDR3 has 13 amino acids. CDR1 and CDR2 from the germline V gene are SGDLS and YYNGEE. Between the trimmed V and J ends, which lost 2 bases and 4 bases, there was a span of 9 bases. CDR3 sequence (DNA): TGTGCCAGCAGCGTGGGGCCAACAGAGACCCAGTACTTC. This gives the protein CASSVGPTETQYF.

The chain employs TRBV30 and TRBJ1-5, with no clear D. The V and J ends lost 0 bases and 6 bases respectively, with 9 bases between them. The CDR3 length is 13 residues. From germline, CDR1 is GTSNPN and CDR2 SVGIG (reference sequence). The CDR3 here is CAWSVEGSQPQHF. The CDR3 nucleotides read TGTGCCTGGAGTGTGGAGGGAAGTCAGCCCCAGCATTTT. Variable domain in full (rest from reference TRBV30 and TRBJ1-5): SQTIHQWPATLVQPVGSPLSLECTVEGTSNPNLYWYRQAAGRGLQLLFYSVGIGQISSEVPQNLSASRPQDRQFILSSKKLLLSDSGFYLCAWSVEGSQPQHFGDGTRLSIL.

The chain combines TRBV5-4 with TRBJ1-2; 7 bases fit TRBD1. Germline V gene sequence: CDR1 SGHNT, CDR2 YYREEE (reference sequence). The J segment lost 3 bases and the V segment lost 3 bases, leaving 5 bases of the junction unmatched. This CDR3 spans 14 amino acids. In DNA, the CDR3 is TGTGCCAGCAGCTCGACAACAGGGGACTATGGCTACACCTTC. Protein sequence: CASSSTTGDYGYTF.